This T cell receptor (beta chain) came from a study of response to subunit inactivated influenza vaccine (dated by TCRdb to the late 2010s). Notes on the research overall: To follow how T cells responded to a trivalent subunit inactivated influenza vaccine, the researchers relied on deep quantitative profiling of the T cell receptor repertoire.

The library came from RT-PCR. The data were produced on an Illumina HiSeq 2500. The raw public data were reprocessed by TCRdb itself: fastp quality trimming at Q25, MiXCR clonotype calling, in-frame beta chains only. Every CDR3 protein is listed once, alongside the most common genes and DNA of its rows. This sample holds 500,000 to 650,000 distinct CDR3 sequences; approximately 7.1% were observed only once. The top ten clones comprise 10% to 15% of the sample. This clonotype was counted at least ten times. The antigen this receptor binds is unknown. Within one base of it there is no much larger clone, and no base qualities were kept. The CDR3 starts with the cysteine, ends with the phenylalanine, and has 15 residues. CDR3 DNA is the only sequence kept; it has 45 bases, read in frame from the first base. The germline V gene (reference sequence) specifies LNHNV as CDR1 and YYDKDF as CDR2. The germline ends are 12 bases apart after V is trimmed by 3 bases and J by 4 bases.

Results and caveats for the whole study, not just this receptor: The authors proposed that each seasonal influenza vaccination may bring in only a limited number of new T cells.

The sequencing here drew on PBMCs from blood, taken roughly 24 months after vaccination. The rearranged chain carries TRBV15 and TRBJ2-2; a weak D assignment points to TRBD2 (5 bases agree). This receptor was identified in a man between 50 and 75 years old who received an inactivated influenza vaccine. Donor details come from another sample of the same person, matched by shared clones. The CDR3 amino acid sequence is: CATSRRGGGTGELFF. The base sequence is TGTGCCACCAGCAGGAGAGGTGGAGGCACCGGGGAGCTGTTTTTT.